This T cell receptor (beta chain) was captured by sequencing in a study of cytomegalovirus exposure and HLA in healthy donors. TCRdb keeps only in-frame clones here, not all; method: immunoSEQ multiplex PCR. In the table there are about 98,000 clones, approximately 90% of which are singletons. V was clipped by 0 bases and J by 4 bases; unmatched bases: 1. The CDR3 runs to 15 residues. The V gene's germline CDR1 is SGHNT and CDR2 YYREEE (reference sequence). Sequencing input: PBMCs. This clonotype was sampled from a woman in her twenties or thirties in good health and CMV-seronegative. The V and J genes are TRBV5-4 and TRBJ2-2; 9 nucleotides agree with TRBD2. Here the CDR3 DNA reads TGTGCCAGCAGCTTGGCGGGACTAGCCACCGGGGAGCTGTTTTTT. Its translation: CASSLAGLATGELFF.